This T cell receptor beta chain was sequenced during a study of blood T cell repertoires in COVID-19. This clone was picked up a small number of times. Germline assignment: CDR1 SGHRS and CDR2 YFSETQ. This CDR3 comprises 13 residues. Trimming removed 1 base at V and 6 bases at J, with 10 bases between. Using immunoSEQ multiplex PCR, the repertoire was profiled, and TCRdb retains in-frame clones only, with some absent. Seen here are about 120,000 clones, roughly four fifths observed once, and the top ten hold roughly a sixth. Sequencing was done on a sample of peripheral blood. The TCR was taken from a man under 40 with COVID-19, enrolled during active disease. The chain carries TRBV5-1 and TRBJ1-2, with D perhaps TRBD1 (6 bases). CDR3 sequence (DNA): TGCGCCAGCAGCTTGTGGGACACGGATGGCTACACCTTC. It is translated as CASSLWDTDGYTF.